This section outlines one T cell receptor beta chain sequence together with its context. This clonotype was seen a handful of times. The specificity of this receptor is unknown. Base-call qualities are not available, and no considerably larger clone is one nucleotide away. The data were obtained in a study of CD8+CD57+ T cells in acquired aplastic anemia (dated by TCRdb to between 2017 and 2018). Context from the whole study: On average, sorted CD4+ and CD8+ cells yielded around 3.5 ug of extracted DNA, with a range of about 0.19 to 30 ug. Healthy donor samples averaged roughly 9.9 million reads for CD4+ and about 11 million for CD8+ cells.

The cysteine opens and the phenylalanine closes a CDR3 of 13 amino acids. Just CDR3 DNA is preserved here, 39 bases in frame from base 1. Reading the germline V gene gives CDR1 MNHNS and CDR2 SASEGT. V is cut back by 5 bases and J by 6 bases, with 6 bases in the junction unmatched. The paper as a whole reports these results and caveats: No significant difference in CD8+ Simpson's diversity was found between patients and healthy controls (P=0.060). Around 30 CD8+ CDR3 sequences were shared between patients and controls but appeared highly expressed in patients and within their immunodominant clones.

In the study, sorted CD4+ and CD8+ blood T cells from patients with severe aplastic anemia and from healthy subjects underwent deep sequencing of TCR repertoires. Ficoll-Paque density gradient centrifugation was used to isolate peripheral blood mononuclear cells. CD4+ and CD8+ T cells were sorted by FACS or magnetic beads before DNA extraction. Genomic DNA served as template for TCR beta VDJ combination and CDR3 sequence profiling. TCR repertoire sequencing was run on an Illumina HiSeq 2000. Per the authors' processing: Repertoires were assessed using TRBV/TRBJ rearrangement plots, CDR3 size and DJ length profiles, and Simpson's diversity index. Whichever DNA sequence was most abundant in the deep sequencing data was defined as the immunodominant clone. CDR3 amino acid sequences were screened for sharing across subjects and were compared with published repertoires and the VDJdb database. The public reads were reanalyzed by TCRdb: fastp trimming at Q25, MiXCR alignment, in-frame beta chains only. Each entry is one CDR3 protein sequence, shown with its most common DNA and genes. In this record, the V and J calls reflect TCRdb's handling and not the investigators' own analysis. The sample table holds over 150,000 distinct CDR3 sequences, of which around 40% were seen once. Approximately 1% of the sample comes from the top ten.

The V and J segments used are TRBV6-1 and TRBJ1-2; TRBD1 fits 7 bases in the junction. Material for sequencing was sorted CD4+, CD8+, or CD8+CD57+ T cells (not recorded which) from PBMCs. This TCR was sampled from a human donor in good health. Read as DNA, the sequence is TGTGCCAGCAGTCCCGGGACAGCGAATGGCTACACCTTC. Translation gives CASSPGTANGYTF.